Listed here are 10 T cell receptor beta chains from one sample, sequenced in a study of cytomegalovirus exposure and HLA in healthy donors. The PCR ran on 60 Vbeta and 13 Jbeta primers. Sequencing was performed with immunoSEQ multiplex PCR; in TCRdb, only in-frame clones are kept and a portion is missing. This sample carries fewer than 140,000 clones, roughly 75% of them seen once, and the ten largest clones take roughly 2.5%. The sample comprised PBMCs. All receptors derive from a man aged 35 to 55 in good health and CMV-seronegative.

The V and J genes are TRBV19 and TRBJ1-1, with D perhaps matching TRBD1 (6 bases). Germline CDR1 LNHDA, CDR2 SQIVND (reference sequence). The V gene lost 6 bases and the J gene lost 1 base, with 9 bases spanning the gap. This CDR3 comprises 13 residues. CDR3 coding DNA: TGTGCCAGTAGGACGGACAGGAACACTGAAGCTTTCTTT. Its translation is CASRTDRNTEAFF.

The chain carries TRBV6-1 and TRBJ1-1, with D possibly being TRBD1 (5 bases). The V gene's germline CDR1 is MNHNS and CDR2 SASEGT. CDR3 length: 15 amino acids. Trimming took 3 bases from V and 2 from J, leaving 13 bases between them. The CDR3 bases are TGTGCCAGCAGTGACAGGGCGGGGGGTAACACTGAAGCTTTCTTT. This codes for CASSDRAGGNTEAFF.

The rearrangement joins TRBV7-9 to TRBJ1-1, with TRBD1 as a possible D gene (5 bases). The germline gives CDR1 SEHNR, CDR2 FQNEAQ (reference sequence). The CDR3 has 13 residues. V was cut by 6 bases and J by 7 bases, with 15 bases left in between. CDR3 sequence: CASSPLRGIEAFF. The CDR3 DNA follows: TGTGCCAGCAGTCCCCTAAGGGGAATTGAAGCTTTCTTT.

The chain employs TRBV7-2 and TRBJ1-1, with 8 bases fitting TRBD1. V shed 5 bases, J shed 6 bases, and the junction held 8 bases outside the gene matches. Germline lookup yields CDR1 SGHTA and CDR2 FQGNSA. This CDR3 has 14 amino acids. The CDR3 here is CASSRRGRKAEAFF. CDR3 in DNA: TGTGCCAGCAGCCGCAGGGGGCGCAAGGCTGAAGCTTTCTTT. The full variable domain, its missing parts supplied by reference TRBV7-2 and TRBJ1-1, is GAGVSQSPSNKVTEKGKDVELRCDPISGHTALYWYRQSLGQGLEFLIYFQGNSAPDKSGLPSDRFSAERTGGSVSTLTIQRTQQEDSAVYLCASSRRGRKAEAFFGQGTRLTVV.

V usage is TRBV7-7 and J usage is TRBJ2-3, with a tentative D call TRBD2 (6 bases). V was pared by 5 bases and J by 5 bases, with 17 bases between. The germline CDR1 and CDR2 sequences are SSHAT and FNYEAQ (reference sequence). This CDR3 has 15 amino acids. CDR3 residues: CASSTGLHRGDTQYF. In DNA, the CDR3 is TGTGCCAGCAGCACGGGACTCCACAGAGGAGATACGCAGTATTTT.

Only one count was recorded for this clone. V gene TRBV9 combines with J gene TRBJ2-1; 13 nucleotides line up with TRBD2. Per the germline V gene, CDR1 is SGDLS and CDR2 is YYNGEE. The CDR3 spans 15 residues. The ends lost 3 bases at V and 9 bases at J; junction bases unmatched: 6. The CDR3 DNA is TGTGCCAGCAGCGCAACTAGCGGGGGGGCGGCTGAGCAGTTCTTC. It encodes CASSATSGGAAEQFF. Together with reference TRBV9 and TRBJ2-1, the CDR3 gives the full variable domain: DSGVTQTPKHLITATGQRVTLRCSPRSGDLSVYWYQQSLDQGLQFLIQYYNGEERAKGNILERFSAQQFPDLHSELNLSSLELGDSALYFCASSATSGGAAEQFFGPGTRLTVL.

This clone was picked up a small number of times. The chain is built from TRBV9 and TRBJ1-2; D remains unclear. This CDR3 has 16 residues. Per germline, CDR1 SGDLS and CDR2 YYNGEE. The V gene lost 3 bases and the J gene lost 1 base, with 16 bases spanning the gap. CDR3 region: CASSERTGRGNYGYTF. The CDR3, as DNA: TGTGCCAGCAGCGAACGAACCGGTCGGGGTAACTATGGCTACACCTTC.

This sequence joins TRBV6-1 and TRBJ2-3, with D uncertain. From germline, CDR1 is MNHNS and CDR2 SASEGT. The CDR3 loop spans 15 amino acids. Trimming stripped 1 base from V and 4 bases from J, with 12 bases between. CDR3 in DNA: TGTGCCAGCAGTGAAGTCGGATTTACAGCAGATACGCAGTATTTT. Translation gives CASSEVGFTADTQYF.

The genes are TRBV6-6 and TRBJ2-2; 9 nucleotides line up with TRBD2. The germline V gene encodes CDR1 MNHNY and CDR2 SVGAGI (reference sequence). Unmatched junction bases numbered 1, after V lost 8 bases and J lost 3 bases. This CDR3 contains 13 residues. The CDR3 loop reads CASASGDTGELFF. The CDR3 DNA is TGTGCCAGCGCTAGCGGGGACACCGGGGAGCTGTTTTTT.

J is TRBJ2-5 and V is TRBV5-1, with a possible D match to TRBD1 (6 bases). CDR1 and CDR2 from the germline V gene are SGHRS and YFSETQ. The CDR3 spans 18 residues. Trimming removed 3 bases at V and 2 bases at J, with 23 bases between. This chain's CDR3 is CASSSAPTGTRNQETQYF. DNA of the CDR3: TGCGCCAGCAGCTCAGCCCCGACCGGGACAAGAAATCAAGAGACCCAGTACTTC.